These T cell receptor beta chains were read from a single sample in a study of CD4+ T cells in melanoma. Profiled with immunoSEQ multiplex PCR; TCRdb holds only in-frame clones, not every one. The sample records roughly 140,000 clones, approximately 91% being singletons. The receptors were gathered from a human donor with melanoma. The conserved cysteine and the conserved F or W are not part of the CDR3 here. D genes are given only for firm matches.

CDR3aa: ASSRGTANEKLF
v_gene: TRBV19
j_gene: TRBJ1-4
d_gene: TRBD1

CDR3aa: ASSQSPGELF
v_gene: TRBV23-1
j_gene: TRBJ2-2
d_gene: -

CDR3aa: ASSDGDRRSGNTIY
v_gene: TRBV5-1
j_gene: TRBJ1-3
d_gene: -

CDR3aa: ASSLLGLNTGELF
v_gene: TRBV5-8
j_gene: TRBJ2-2
d_gene: -

CDR3aa: ASSSKTHYGETQY
v_gene: TRBV11-2
j_gene: TRBJ2-5
d_gene: -

CDR3aa: SVGVGQETQY
v_gene: TRBV29-1
j_gene: TRBJ2-5
d_gene: -

CDR3aa: ATSRGSSGWSGANVLT
v_gene: TRBV15
j_gene: TRBJ2-6
d_gene: -

CDR3aa: ASSPGPSNQPQH
v_gene: TRBV7-2
j_gene: TRBJ1-5
d_gene: -

CDR3aa: ASSDLAGGNEQF
v_gene: TRBV9
j_gene: TRBJ2-1
d_gene: TRBD2

CDR3aa: ASSLGQGGLGTEAF
v_gene: TRBV5-4
j_gene: TRBJ1-1
d_gene: TRBD1

CDR3aa: ASSVEGGTYNEQF
v_gene: TRBV6-1
j_gene: TRBJ2-1
d_gene: -

CDR3aa: ASGELPGHVPEKLF
v_gene: TRBV12-5
j_gene: TRBJ1-4
d_gene: -

CDR3aa: ASSYRGPTYGYT
v_gene: TRBV6-6
j_gene: TRBJ1-2
d_gene: -

CDR3aa: ASSLSLRRATNYGYT
v_gene: TRBV5-6
j_gene: TRBJ1-2
d_gene: -

CDR3aa: ATSRDRSSERPGF
v_gene: TRBV15
j_gene: TRBJ2-1
d_gene: -

CDR3aa: ASRTPGPLNEQF
v_gene: TRBV11-2
j_gene: TRBJ2-1
d_gene: -

CDR3aa: ASSPDRDGGTEAF
v_gene: TRBV11-2
j_gene: TRBJ1-1
d_gene: -

CDR3aa: SVHNREGEGYT
v_gene: TRBV29-1
j_gene: TRBJ1-2
d_gene: -

CDR3aa: AWSVLFQTQETQY
v_gene: TRBV30
j_gene: TRBJ2-5
d_gene: -

CDR3aa: ASSLEWTDYGYT
v_gene: TRBV5-1
j_gene: TRBJ1-2
d_gene: -

CDR3aa: ASSLSITGNTIY
v_gene: TRBV11-2
j_gene: TRBJ1-3
d_gene: -

CDR3aa: ASSHSGGAETQY
v_gene: TRBV7-7
j_gene: TRBJ2-5
d_gene: TRBD2

CDR3aa: ASSRAWGEETQY
v_gene: TRBV7-7
j_gene: TRBJ2-5
d_gene: -

CDR3aa: ASSSGQNTYEQY
v_gene: TRBV5-4
j_gene: TRBJ2-7
d_gene: -

CDR3aa: ASSVAGFRSYNEQF
v_gene: TRBV9
j_gene: TRBJ2-1
d_gene: -